The T cell receptor beta chain described here comes from a study of T cell repertoires in cytomegalovirus infection. This clonotype has a handful of counts. Antigen unknown. V lost 4 bases to trimming and J lost 9 bases; unmatched junction nucleotides: 10. Germline-derived CDR1 and CDR2 are SGHNT and YYREEE (reference sequence). The CDR3 is 16 residues long. General study results and limits: In two of eight donors, the top clonotype was HLA-C-restricted CMV-specific.

TCRdb reprocessed the reads via MiXCR and lists one record per CDR3 protein. The sample consists of about 700,000 distinct CDR3 sequences, 33% of them appearing once. The rearrangement joins TRBV5-4 to TRBJ2-1; 13 nucleotides match TRBD2. The sequencing used cultured PBMCs, collected from culture after CMV antigen stimulation. The sequence came from a human donor in good health (CMV status not recorded). Some clones in this sample may be carry-over from other donors' samples. CDR3 loop: CASSPSGLAGVSEQFF. The CDR3 region has the DNA TGTGCCAGCAGCCCTAGTGGACTAGCGGGAGTAAGTGAGCAGTTCTTC.